These T cell receptor beta chains were read from a single sample in a study of blood T cells in healthy people across ages. In TCRdb, the 5' RACE reads were re-called with MiXCR into one record per CDR3 protein. The sample consists of 1.5 million to 2 million distinct CDR3 sequences, roughly a third of them appearing once. What was sequenced was blood. These receptors all come from a woman aged 30 to 39 in good health. CDR3s include the opening cysteine and the closing phenylalanine or tryptophan. The D gene is left open where the match is weak. Part of the rows lack a size; the others show once, few, many or a class for expanded clones.

V,length,J,size,D,DNA,CDR3
TRBV20-1,14,TRBJ2-1,few,-,TGCAGTGCCCTAGGGCATGGGACCGGGGATGAGCAGTTCTTC,CSALGHGTGDEQFF
TRBV2,16,TRBJ1-4,-,-,TGTGCCAGCAGTGAATTTGGGGGGGCAACTAATGAAAAACTGTTTTTT,CASSEFGGATNEKLFF
TRBV10-3,16,TRBJ2-7,few,-,TGTGCCATCAGCCCGGGGCCCCAGACTAGCTCCTACGAGCAGTACTTC,CAISPGPQTSSYEQYF
TRBV2,13,TRBJ2-7,-,-,TGTGCCAGCAACCGGGCCGCAACCTACGAGCAGTACTTC,CASNRAATYEQYF
TRBV20-1,14,TRBJ2-7,few,TRBD2,TGCAGTGCTAGAGATCCTAGCGGGAGTTACGAGCAGTACTTC,CSARDPSGSYEQYF
TRBV4-2,17,TRBJ2-1,many,TRBD2,TGTGCCAGCAGCCAAGTTCCACTAGCGGGGCCCTACAATGAGCAGTTCTTC,CASSQVPLAGPYNEQFF
TRBV20-1,13,TRBJ2-7,many,TRBD2,TGCAGTGCTCCCCGTCGGGGGGGGTACGAGCAGTACTTC,CSAPRRGGYEQYF
TRBV20-1,14,TRBJ1-5,few,TRBD1,TGCAGTGCTAGATTTCCGGGACAGGGAAGTCCCCAGCATTTT,CSARFPGQGSPQHF
TRBV29-1,13,TRBJ2-3,many,-,TGCAGCGTGAAACCGACTAGCACAGATACGCAGTATTTT,CSVKPTSTDTQYF
TRBV7-8,14,TRBJ2-5,-,-,TGTGCCAGCAGCTTAGGTTTGGTCTTAGAGACCCAGTACTTC,CASSLGLVLETQYF
TRBV9,18,TRBJ2-6,once,TRBD1,TGTGCCAGCAGCGGTGACAGGGTGGAACACTCTGGGGCCAACGTCCGGACTTTC,CASSGDRVEHSGANVRTF
TRBV5-6,17,TRBJ1-2,-,TRBD1,TGTGCCAGCAGCTTGGACAGGGGGAGGGCTACTAACTATGGCTACACCTTC,CASSLDRGRATNYGYTF
TRBV6-5,13,TRBJ2-5,once,-,TGTGCCAGCAGTTACGGGGGTCTAGAGACCCAGTACTTC,CASSYGGLETQYF
TRBV5-5,14,TRBJ1-1,-,-,TGTGCCAGCAGCCTATCCCTAGGGCGGCCTGAAGCTTTCTTT,CASSLSLGRPEAFF
TRBV6-5,16,TRBJ1-2,once,-,TGTGCCAGCAGACCGGGGGACCCCGAACTACCCTATGGCTACACCTTC,CASRPGDPELPYGYTF
TRBV10-3,15,TRBJ2-7,many,TRBD2,TGTGCCATGGGGGGGACGGGCCAATATTCAGACGAGCAGTACTTC,CAMGGTGQYSDEQYF
TRBV3-1,16,TRBJ2-1,-,-,TGTGCCAGCAGCCAATCGAAAGCGGCCTCCTACAATGAGCAGTTCTTC,CASSQSKAASYNEQFF
TRBV12-3/TRBV12-4,14,TRBJ2-3,-,-,TGTGCCAGCAGACTGAATGTGGGCACAGATACGCAGTATTTT,CASRLNVGTDTQYF